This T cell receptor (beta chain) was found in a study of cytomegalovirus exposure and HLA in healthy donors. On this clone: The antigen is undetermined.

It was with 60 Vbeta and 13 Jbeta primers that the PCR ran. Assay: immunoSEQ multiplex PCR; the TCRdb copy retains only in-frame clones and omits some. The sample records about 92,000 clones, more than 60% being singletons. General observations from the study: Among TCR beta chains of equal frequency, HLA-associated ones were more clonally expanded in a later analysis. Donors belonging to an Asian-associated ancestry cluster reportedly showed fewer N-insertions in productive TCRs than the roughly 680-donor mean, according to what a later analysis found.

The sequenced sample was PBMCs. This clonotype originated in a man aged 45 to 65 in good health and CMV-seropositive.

CDR3 coding DNA: TGCGCCAGCAGCCAAGAACCAGGGGTCCGTCAGCCCCAGCATTTT. It yields the protein CASSQEPGVRQPQHF. This chain joins TRBV4-1 and TRBJ1-5, with D possibly TRBD1 on 6 matching bases. Trimming removed 0 bases at V and 6 bases at J, with 12 bases between. Per the germline V gene, CDR1 is MGHRA and CDR2 is YSYEKL. CDR3 size: 15 residues.